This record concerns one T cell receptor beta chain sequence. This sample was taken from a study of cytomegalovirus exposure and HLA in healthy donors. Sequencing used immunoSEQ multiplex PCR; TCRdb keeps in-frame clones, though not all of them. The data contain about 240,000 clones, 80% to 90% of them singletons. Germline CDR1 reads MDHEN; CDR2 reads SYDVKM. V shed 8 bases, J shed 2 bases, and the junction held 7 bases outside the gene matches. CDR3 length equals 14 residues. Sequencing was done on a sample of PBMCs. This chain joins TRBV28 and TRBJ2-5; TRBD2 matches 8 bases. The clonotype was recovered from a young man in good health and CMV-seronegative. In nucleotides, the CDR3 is TGTGCCAGCTGGGGTCGGGGGGGGCAAGAGACCCAGTACTTC. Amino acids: CASWGRGGQETQYF. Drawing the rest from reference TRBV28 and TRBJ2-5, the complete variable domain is DVKVTQSSRYLVKRTGEKVFLECVQDMDHENMFWYRQDPGLGLRLIYFSYDVKMKEKGDIPEGYSVSREKKERFSLILESASTNQTSMYLCASWGRGGQETQYFGPGTRLLVL.